The 31 T cell receptor beta chains below come from one sample, sequenced in a study of blood T cell repertoires in COVID-19. Here immunoSEQ multiplex PCR was the method, and the copy in TCRdb shows in-frame clones only, minus some. The sample holds around 100,000 clones; about 90% are singletons and the top ten take roughly 2%. The specimen was peripheral blood. These receptors all stem from a man between 50 and 59 years old with active COVID-19.

The V and J genes are TRBV9 and TRBJ2-3; TRBD2 matches at 8 bases. Trimming at V came to 4 bases and at J to 3 bases, leaving 22 bases not matched to a gene. The germline CDR1 and CDR2 sequences are SGDLS and YYNGEE. The CDR3 totals 20 residues. The chain's CDR3 is CASSPKAGVRGLRSTDTQYF. In nucleotides, the CDR3 is TGTGCCAGCAGCCCCAAAGCGGGGGTACGAGGACTCCGAAGTACAGATACGCAGTATTTT. Full variable domain (rest looked up from reference TRBV9 and TRBJ2-3): DSGVTQTPKHLITATGQRVTLRCSPRSGDLSVYWYQQSLDQGLQFLIQYYNGEERAKGNILERFSAQQFPDLHSELNLSSLELGDSALYFCASSPKAGVRGLRSTDTQYFGPGTRLTVL.

CDR3 in DNA: TGTGCCGCCTGGAAACACAGGAACACTGAAGCTTTCTTT. This codes for CAAWKHRNTEAFF. The rearrangement joins TRBV30 to TRBJ1-1; D unresolved. Looked up from germline, CDR1 is GTSNPN and CDR2 is SVGIG (reference sequence). The CDR3 is made up of 13 amino acids. V gave up 8 bases and J gave up 1 base, with 14 bases separating them.

The CDR3 region is CASSQTGYGYTF. CDR3 nucleotide sequence: TGTGCCAGCAGCCAGACAGGGTATGGCTACACCTTC. The chain employs TRBV12-3 or TRBV12-4 and TRBJ1-2, with 7 bases that match TRBD1. V was clipped by 6 bases and J by 5 bases; unmatched bases: 3. This CDR3 is 12 amino acids long.

This sequence joins TRBV13 and TRBJ2-1; weak D call: TRBD2 (5 bases). This CDR3 is 15 amino acids long. Trimming stripped 0 bases from V and 0 bases from J, with 6 bases between. Germline-derived CDR1 and CDR2 are PRHDT and FYEKMQ (reference sequence). CDR3 protein: CASSLGGSSYNEQFF. In DNA form, the CDR3 reads TGTGCCAGCAGCTTAGGAGGGAGCTCCTACAATGAGCAGTTCTTC.

The table lists this clone with a count of one. V is TRBV5-1 and J is TRBJ1-1; 7 positions match TRBD1. The junction had 6 bases not matched to a gene; V was cut back by 0 bases and J by 4 bases. Germline lookup yields CDR1 SGHRS and CDR2 YFSETQ. This CDR3 comprises 15 residues. The CDR3 region is CASSLVGGAGTEAFF. The CDR3 DNA follows: TGCGCCAGCAGCTTGGTAGGGGGCGCGGGCACTGAAGCTTTCTTT.

The chain is built from TRBV3-1 (or the pseudogene TRBV3-2) and TRBJ2-2; TRBD1 matches 7 bases. Germline CDR1 is LGHDT and CDR2 is YNNKEL (reference sequence). The CDR3 runs to 17 residues. V shed 7 bases, J shed 5 bases, and the junction held 16 bases outside the gene matches. This chain's CDR3 is CASTPNLGAGGTGELFF. The CDR3 nucleotides are TGTGCCAGCACCCCGAACCTCGGGGCAGGGGGAACCGGGGAGCTGTTTTTT.

This chain links TRBV5-6 with TRBJ2-5; the D gene is possibly TRBD1 (6 bases). CDR3 length: 15 amino acids. Trimming stripped 4 bases from V and 1 base from J, with 14 bases between. The germline V gene has CDR1 SGHDT and CDR2 YYEEEE. CDR3 protein: CASSPPTGFQETQYF. As DNA, the CDR3 is TGTGCCAGCAGCCCCCCAACAGGGTTCCAAGAGACCCAGTACTTC.

The gene calls are TRBV18 and TRBJ1-5; 9 positions agree with TRBD1. After removal of 3 bases from V and 4 bases from J, the junction contained 13 bases not matched to a gene. The CDR3 consists of 18 residues. Looked up from germline, CDR1 is KGHSH and CDR2 is LQKENI. The CDR3 here is CASSPRLIEQGANQPQHF. The CDR3 DNA follows: TGTGCCAGCTCACCCCGTCTAATAGAACAGGGGGCGAATCAGCCCCAGCATTTT.

The sample holds a few counts of this clone. The chain has TRBV30 and TRBJ1-6, with 10 bases identical to TRBD1. V shed 3 bases and J 5 bases; nucleotides not matched to a gene: 7. The CDR3 is made up of 16 amino acids. Germline CDR1 GTSNPN, CDR2 SVGIG (reference sequence). The CDR3 here is CAWRRDRGLNNSPLHF. The DNA of the CDR3 is TGTGCCTGGAGAAGAGACAGGGGGCTTAATAATTCACCCCTCCACTTT.

The chain uses TRBV19 and TRBJ1-5; D not certain. Germline loops: CDR1 LNHDA, CDR2 SQIVND (reference sequence). CDR3 size: 15 residues. With 3 bases removed from V and 0 bases from J, the gap between germline ends came to 9 bases. The CDR3 DNA reads as TGTGCCAGTAGTATCGACGGGTATAGCAATCAGCCCCAGCATTTT. It codes for CASSIDGYSNQPQHF.

V usage is TRBV5-1 and J usage is TRBJ2-1, with TRBD1 matching 11 bases. The CDR3 contains 15 residues. Germline-derived CDR1 and CDR2 are SGHRS and YFSETQ. The junction had 5 bases not matched to a gene; V was cut back by 2 bases and J by 7 bases. The CDR3 region is CASSLTGTGGNEQFF. The CDR3 nucleotides are TGCGCCAGCAGCTTAACCGGGACAGGGGGGAATGAGCAGTTCTTC.

The chain links TRBV6-2 or TRBV6-3 to TRBJ1-2; the D is unclear. The CDR3 runs to 14 residues. Germline lookup yields CDR1 MNHEY and CDR2 SVGEGT. The V end was cut by 6 bases, the J end by 8 bases, with 19 bases between. In DNA form, the CDR3 reads TGTGCCAGCAGCTCAACTCGGCAGGCTAGCGGCTACACCTTC. Translating it yields CASSSTRQASGYTF.

J is TRBJ1-5 and V is TRBV12-3 or TRBV12-4; the D is unclear. The CDR3 sequence is 13 residues long. V was cut by 3 bases and J by 6 bases, with 9 bases left in between. This CDR3 is CASSFEVGQPQHF. The CDR3 region has the DNA TGTGCCAGCAGTTTCGAGGTGGGTCAGCCCCAGCATTTT.

The chain combines TRBV6-1 with TRBJ1-1; D is perhaps TRBD1 (5 bases). CDR3 length equals 15 residues. From germline, CDR1 is MNHNS and CDR2 SASEGT. The V gene lost 0 bases and the J gene lost 10 bases, with 18 bases spanning the gap. CDR3 loop: CASSEAVLSQGSAFF. The CDR3 bases are TGTGCCAGCAGTGAAGCTGTTTTGTCTCAGGGATCAGCTTTCTTT.

The chain is built from TRBV7-8 and TRBJ1-6, with 7 positions matching TRBD1. The CDR3 covers 17 residues. Germline trimming cut 5 bases from V and 4 bases from J; bases unmatched to any gene: 11. From germline, CDR1 is SGHVS and CDR2 FQNEAQ. The CDR3 DNA follows: TGTGCCAGCAGCGCGCGGGGGGGGACAGATTATAATTCACCCCTCCACTTT. Translating gives CASSARGGTDYNSPLHF.

J is TRBJ1-5 and V is TRBV15; the D gene is possibly TRBD1 (5 bases). Germline values: CDR1 LNHNV, CDR2 YYDKDF (reference sequence). The V end lost 2 bases, the J end lost 7 bases, and 15 bases lay between the germline ends. The CDR3 is made up of 15 amino acids. The CDR3 DNA reads as TGTGCCACCAGCAGACCGGGGGTACAGTCCCAGCCCCAGCATTTT. It yields the protein CATSRPGVQSQPQHF.

The sample holds one count of this clone. CDR3 sequence (DNA): TGTGCCAGCAGCCCGGGGGGTTCCTCACCCCTCCACTTT. This encodes CASSPGGSSPLHF. This chain joins TRBV11-2 and TRBJ1-6; tentatively, D is TRBD1 (5 bases). V dropped 5 bases and J dropped 10 bases, with 12 bases sitting between them. The germline V gene has CDR1 SGHAT and CDR2 FQNNGV. There are 13 residues in the CDR3. Combining the CDR3 with reference TRBV11-2 and TRBJ1-6 gives the whole variable domain EAGVAQSPRYKIIEKRQSVAFWCNPISGHATLYWYQQILGQGPKLLIQFQNNGVVDDSQLPKDRFSAERLKGVDSTLKIQPAKLEDSAVYLCASSPGGSSPLHFGNGTRLTVT.

The chain carries TRBV7-3 and TRBJ2-3; 12 bases are shared with TRBD1. CDR1 and CDR2 (germline): SGHTA, FQGTGA. J gave up 5 bases and V 4 bases, and 10 bases lay outside the gene matches. CDR3 length: 17 amino acids. CDR3 DNA: TGTGCCAGCAGCTCTAACCGGGACAGGGGGCGGGGAGATACGCAGTATTTT. Encoded protein: CASSSNRDRGRGDTQYF.

This chain links TRBV5-6 with TRBJ2-3, with D possibly being TRBD1 (5 bases). Per the germline V gene, CDR1 is SGHDT and CDR2 is YYEEEE. The CDR3 sequence is 15 residues long. Trimming took off 1 base at V and 2 bases at J, with 11 bases between the two ends. CDR3 nucleotide sequence: TGTGCCAGCAGCTTGAGACAGTTAGACACAGATACGCAGTATTTT. Protein: CASSLRQLDTDTQYF.

This clone was counted many times. The chain links TRBV5-1 to TRBJ2-2; 7 positions match TRBD2. V lost 5 bases to trimming and J lost 0 bases; unmatched junction nucleotides: 1. The CDR3 length is 14 residues. CDR1 and CDR2 (germline): SGHRS, YFSETQ. The CDR3 sequence is CASSGLANTGELFF. In DNA, the CDR3 is TGCGCCAGCAGTGGACTAGCGAACACCGGGGAGCTGTTTTTT. The variable domain in full, with the rest retrieved from reference TRBV5-1 and TRBJ2-2, is KAGVTQTPRYLIKTRGQQVTLSCSPISGHRSVSWYQQTPGQGLQFLFEYFSETQRNKGNFPGRFSGRQFSNSRSEMNVSTLELGDSALYLCASSGLANTGELFFGEGSRLTVL.

The chain uses TRBV7-2 and TRBJ1-2; D is unclear. There are 12 residues in the CDR3. Germline CDR1 reads SGHTA; CDR2 reads FQGNSA. V lost 3 bases and J lost 7, with 9 bases in between. CDR3 residues: CASSFPKLGYTF. CDR3 nucleotide sequence: TGTGCCAGCAGCTTCCCTAAGCTTGGCTACACCTTC.

The chain couples TRBV18 to TRBJ2-7; 7 positions agree with TRBD1. The CDR3 length is 14 residues. From germline, CDR1 is KGHSH and CDR2 LQKENI. The V gene end was trimmed by 8 bases and the J gene end by 7 bases; junction bases not matched to a gene: 14. The CDR3 nucleotides are TGTGCCAGCAGGGGACAGCCGTTAGACGGGGAGCAGTACTTC. Translation: CASRGQPLDGEQYF.

The chain is built from TRBV19 and TRBJ2-5; perhaps TRBD1 as D (5 bases). Germline values: CDR1 LNHDA, CDR2 SQIVND (reference sequence). V was shortened by 7 bases and J by 1 base, with 19 bases between the two germline ends. The CDR3 has 16 amino acids. CDR3 coding DNA: TGTGCCAGTAAACAGGAGTGGGGAATGGGCCAAGAGACCCAGTACTTC. It translates to CASKQEWGMGQETQYF.

The table lists this clone with a few counts. The rearrangement links TRBV9 to TRBJ2-1; D unclear. Deletions cut 2 bases from V and 0 bases from J, with 9 bases between. Germline loops: CDR1 SGDLS, CDR2 YYNGEE. CDR3 size: 15 residues. The CDR3 DNA is TGTGCCAGCAGCGTTATTGGCAGCTCCTACAATGAGCAGTTCTTC. It is translated as CASSVIGSSYNEQFF.

CDR3 DNA sequence: TGTGCCAGCAGCCAAGGGCTAGCGGGGGGCTACGAGCAGTACTTC. It yields the protein CASSQGLAGGYEQYF. V is TRBV4-2 and J is TRBJ2-7; 11 bases match TRBD2. The CDR3 length is 15 residues. The J segment lost 3 bases and the V segment lost 1 base, leaving 2 bases of the junction unmatched. In germline, CDR1 is LGHNA, CDR2 YNFKEQ.

This chain uses TRBV27 with TRBJ1-2, with 7 bases lining up with TRBD1. The CDR3 covers 16 residues. V gave up 1 base and J gave up 6 bases; unmatched junction bases: 11. Germline V lookup: CDR1 MNHEY, CDR2 SMNVEV (reference sequence). The CDR3 here is CASSLYVSTGEHGYTF. The CDR3 nucleotides are TGTGCCAGCAGTTTATACGTTTCCACAGGGGAACATGGCTACACCTTC.

The V gene is TRBV5-6, the J gene TRBJ1-1; the match to TRBD1 covers 8 bases. Germline V lookup: CDR1 SGHDT, CDR2 YYEEEE. J was trimmed by 6 bases and V by 1 base; bases with no gene match: 5. There are 14 residues in the CDR3. CDR3 region: CASSLFSDRAEAFF. In DNA, the CDR3 is TGTGCCAGCAGCTTGTTTTCGGACAGGGCTGAAGCTTTCTTT. Combining the CDR3 with reference TRBV5-6 and TRBJ1-1 gives the whole variable domain DAGVTQSPTHLIKTRGQQVTLRCSPKSGHDTVSWYQQALGQGPQFIFQYYEEEERQRGNFPDRFSGHQFPNYSSELNVNALLLGDSALYLCASSLFSDRAEAFFGQGTRLTVV.

This clone was counted between two and nine times. This rearrangement joins TRBV7-2 to TRBJ2-7; TRBD2 might be the D (7 bases). Deletions cut 5 bases from V and 2 bases from J, with 16 bases between. CDR3 length: 15 residues. In germline, CDR1 is SGHTA, CDR2 FQGNSA. CDR3 sequence reads: CASSRTGRGPYEQYF. CDR3 coding DNA: TGTGCCAGCAGCCGCACAGGGAGGGGACCCTACGAGCAGTACTTC.

This clone appeared a few times. The V gene is TRBV5-6, the J gene TRBJ2-2, with TRBD1 matching over 9 bases. Germline assignment: CDR1 SGHDT and CDR2 YYEEEE. The J segment lost 7 bases and the V segment lost 4 bases, leaving 5 bases of the junction unmatched. The CDR3 spans 14 residues. The CDR3 spells CASSPGTGFGELFF. CDR3 DNA sequence: TGTGCCAGCAGCCCCGGGACAGGGTTCGGGGAGCTGTTTTTT.

This sequence joins TRBV18 and TRBJ2-5; TRBD2 matches 9 bases. V shed 0 bases and J 9 bases; nucleotides not matched to a gene: 11. The length of the CDR3 is 16 residues. Germline V lookup: CDR1 KGHSH, CDR2 LQKENI. CDR3 nucleotides: TGTGCCAGCTCACCACCATGGCTAGCGGGGTATGCGGCCCAGTACTTC. It yields the protein CASSPPWLAGYAAQYF.

The chain uses TRBV19 and TRBJ1-6; 7 bases map to TRBD1. Per the germline V gene, CDR1 is LNHDA and CDR2 is SQIVND (reference sequence). The ends lost 3 bases at V and 7 bases at J; junction bases unmatched: 6. CDR3 length: 15 amino acids. The CDR3 loop is CASSIRDSANSPLHF. Written as DNA, the CDR3 is TGTGCCAGTAGTATCCGGGACAGTGCAAATTCACCCCTCCACTTT.